These T cell receptor beta chains were read from a single sample in a study of regulatory T cells in long-lasting Graves disease. TCRdb reanalysed the multiplex PCR reads using MiXCR and keeps one entry per CDR3 protein. The sample holds 360,000 or so distinct CDR3 sequences; 15% to 20% are singletons and the top ten take just over 20%. These sequences were also reported in another study, on T cells in Graves' hyperthyroidism and ophthalmopathy.

This sample comprised peripheral blood mononuclear cells (PBMCs), obtained at new diagnosis, from a patient treated with antithyroid drugs. These receptor sequences come from a woman younger than 30 with Graves disease. The CDR3 runs from the conserved cysteine through the conserved F or W. A D gene is named only where the DNA matches it firmly. Rows may omit the clone size; those that give it use once, few, many or a size class.

TRBD2	TRBV5-8	.	TRBJ2-1	CASSPGGLAGEQFF	TGTGCCAGCAGCCCCGGGGGGTTAGCGGGAGAGCAGTTCTTC
.	TRBV2	many	TRBJ2-1	CASMALVNNEQFF	TGTGCCAGCATGGCCCTAGTTAACAATGAGCAGTTCTTC
.	TRBV5-1	.	TRBJ1-4	CASRWGRQIKEKLFF	TGCGCCAGCAGATGGGGACGCCAGATCAAGGAAAAACTGTTTTTT
TRBD1	TRBV5-1	many	TRBJ2-7	CASSQGQGNFYEQYF	TGCGCCAGCAGCCAGGGACAGGGTAATTTCTACGAGCAGTACTTC
.	TRBV5-1	few	TRBJ2-2	CASSFTANTGELFF	TGCGCCAGCAGCTTCACCGCGAACACCGGGGAGCTGTTTTTT
TRBD1	TRBV5-1	many	TRBJ2-7	CASSSGQGYSYEQYF	TGCGCCAGCAGCTCGGGACAGGGGTATTCCTACGAGCAGTACTTC
.	TRBV5-1	many	TRBJ2-2	CASSPKRQGALAGAVGELFF	TGCGCCAGCAGCCCGAAGCGACAGGGGGCCTTAGCGGGAGCAGTCGGGGAGCTGTTTTTT
.	TRBV18	many	TRBJ2-1	CASSPSGVTYNEQFF	TGTGCCAGCTCACCTTCAGGGGTTACGTACAATGAGCAGTTCTTC
.	TRBV11-2	many	TRBJ2-3	CASSLGPPDTQYF	TGTGCCAGCAGCCTAGGCCCCCCAGATACGCAGTATTTT
.	TRBV2	many	TRBJ1-3	CASMFVIGGNTIYF	TGTGCCAGCATGTTTGTAATTGGTGGAAACACCATATATTTT
.	TRBV5-1	many	TRBJ2-1	CASSPDRNEQFF	TGCGCCAGCAGCCCGGACAGAAATGAGCAGTTCTTC
.	TRBV10-3	.	TRBJ2-1	CAIRSAPGAICSYNEQFF	TGTGCCATCAGGAGTGCTCCAGGGGCTATATGCTCCTACAATGAGCAGTTCTTC